These 19 T cell receptor beta chains share one sample of origin, sequenced in a study of T cell responses to AZD1222 COVID-19 vaccine. Sequencing was performed with immunoSEQ multiplex PCR; in TCRdb, only in-frame clones are kept and a portion is missing. The sample lists 95,000 to 130,000 clones, about 90% occurring once. The source was peripheral blood, collected on day 0 of AZD1222 vaccination. The receptors shown here come from an adult in good health.

The rearrangement uses TRBV7-7 and TRBJ2-2; 7 bases line up with TRBD2. Germline CDR1 reads SSHAT; CDR2 reads FNYEAQ (reference sequence). The CDR3 loop spans 16 amino acids. V was pared by 7 bases and J by 4 bases, with 12 bases of the junction left unmatched. The DNA for the CDR3 is TGTGCCAGCACCTCAGAGGTGTTAGCGGGCACCGGGGAGCTGTTTTTT. This translates into CASTSEVLAGTGELFF.

The V call is TRBV6-5, the J call TRBJ2-1; 10 nucleotides line up with TRBD2. Unmatched junction bases numbered 8, after V lost 5 bases and J lost 7 bases. Germline V CDR1 and CDR2: MNHEY, SVGAGI. The CDR3 is made up of 15 amino acids. The CDR3 DNA is TGTGCCAGCAGTAAATATCGAGCGGGGGGGAATGAGCAGTTCTTC. Protein: CASSKYRAGGNEQFF.

The rearrangement uses TRBV28 and TRBJ1-2; D uncertain. The length of the CDR3 is 14 residues. The germline V and J ends were trimmed by 2 bases and 4 bases, with 11 bases remaining between them. Germline V gene lookup returns CDR1 MDHEN and CDR2 SYDVKM. The CDR3 DNA reads TGTGCCAGCAGTTTAGTCCGATCAATCTATGGCTACACCTTC. It yields the protein CASSLVRSIYGYTF.

This clone was counted a single time. The rearrangement links TRBV6-5 to TRBJ1-5, with no clear D. V gave up 2 bases and J gave up 3 bases, with 11 bases separating them. The germline V gene has CDR1 MNHEY and CDR2 SVGAGI. The CDR3 loop spans 15 amino acids. DNA for the CDR3: TGTGCCAGCAGTTACCGCCCGGGTTCCAATCAGCCCCAGCATTTT. Residues: CASSYRPGSNQPQHF.

The CDR3 reads CASSFPQLAAHNEQFF. DNA for the CDR3: TGTGCCAGCAGTTTCCCCCAACTAGCGGCACACAATGAGCAGTTCTTC. The V and J genes are TRBV28 and TRBJ2-1, with 8 nucleotides matching TRBD2. The germline gives CDR1 MDHEN, CDR2 SYDVKM. With V trimmed by 3 bases and J by 5 bases, 9 bases remained unmatched. CDR3 size: 16 residues. Together with reference TRBV28 and TRBJ2-1, the CDR3 gives the full variable domain: DVKVTQSSRYLVKRTGEKVFLECVQDMDHENMFWYRQDPGLGLRLIYFSYDVKMKEKGDIPEGYSVSREKKERFSLILESASTNQTSMYLCASSFPQLAAHNEQFFGPGTRLTVL.

J is TRBJ1-5 and V is TRBV2, with 8 bases matching TRBD1. Germline V gene data show CDR1 as SNHLY and CDR2 as FYNNEI. V gave up 7 bases and J gave up 6 bases; unmatched junction bases: 5. There are 13 residues in the CDR3. The CDR3 sequence: CASNRQGSQPQHF. The CDR3 nucleotides read TGTGCCAGCAATAGACAGGGGTCTCAGCCCCAGCATTTT.

This clone was counted a few times. J is TRBJ1-2 and V is TRBV28, with D possibly being TRBD1 (6 bases). CDR1 and CDR2 (germline): MDHEN, SYDVKM. This CDR3 spans 11 amino acids. Deletions cut 5 bases from V and 8 bases from J, with 9 bases between. The DNA for the CDR3 is TGTGCCAGCAGTATAGGGGGAGGCTACACCTTC. Its protein is CASSIGGGYTF.

V usage is TRBV9 and J usage is TRBJ2-5, with TRBD2 matching 13 bases. Trimming at V came to 3 bases and at J to 3 bases, leaving 17 bases not matched to a gene. The CDR3 is 20 residues long. Germline V gene data show CDR1 as SGDLS and CDR2 as YYNGEE. In DNA, the CDR3 is TGTGCCAGCAGCGCCCAGCAGGGGGATAGACTAGCGGGAGGAGAAGAGACCCAGTACTTC. Translated: CASSAQQGDRLAGGEETQYF.

This clone is a singleton in its sample. The CDR3 loop reads CASSHRQLLSSYNEQFF. The CDR3 DNA is TGTGCCAGCAGTCACCGACAGCTCCTTAGCTCCTACAATGAGCAGTTCTTC. This chain uses TRBV6-6 with TRBJ2-1; perhaps TRBD1 as D (5 bases). The CDR3 loop spans 17 amino acids. Germline assignment: CDR1 MNHNY and CDR2 SVGAGI (reference sequence). The germline V and J ends were trimmed by 5 bases and 0 bases, with 17 bases remaining between them.

The genes are TRBV3-1 (or the pseudogene TRBV3-2) and TRBJ2-7; unclear D gene. The CDR3 has 11 residues. Germline V lookup: CDR1 LGHDT, CDR2 YNNKEL (reference sequence). V lost 2 bases and J 6 bases, leaving 5 bases between the germline ends. Here the CDR3 DNA reads TGTGCCAGCAGCCAAACTATCGAGCAGTACTTC. Encoded protein: CASSQTIEQYF.

The chain combines TRBV6-5 with TRBJ1-4, with TRBD1 as a possible D gene (5 bases). CDR3 length: 13 amino acids. CDR1 and CDR2 (germline): MNHEY, SVGAGI. Trimming shortened V by 8 bases and J by 6 bases, and 13 bases separated the two germline ends. CDR3 in DNA: TGTGCCAGCGGGCCAAGGGGTTATGAAAAACTGTTTTTT. Translated, it gives CASGPRGYEKLFF.

This chain uses TRBV12-5 with TRBJ1-5, with 9 bases identical to TRBD1. The CDR3 has 14 residues. J lost 6 bases, V lost 6 bases, and 6 bases had no gene match. Germline lookup yields CDR1 LGHNT and CDR2 FRNRAP. The CDR3 is CASGNGTGSQPQHF. CDR3 DNA: TGTGCTAGTGGGAATGGGACAGGGAGTCAGCCCCAGCATTTT.

The chain carries TRBV7-2 and TRBJ1-2, with TRBD1 matching 10 bases. V lost 5 bases to trimming and J lost 4 bases; unmatched junction nucleotides: 7. Germline V gives CDR1 SGHTA, CDR2 FQGNSA. The CDR3 contains 15 residues. CDR3 amino acids: CASSPTGTGAYGYTF. CDR3 coding DNA: TGTGCCAGCAGCCCGACCGGGACAGGGGCCTATGGCTACACCTTC.

The genes are TRBV5-1 and TRBJ1-2; tentatively, D is TRBD1 (6 bases). Germline CDR1 and CDR2: SGHRS and YFSETQ. This CDR3 has 12 residues. V was shortened by 4 bases and J by 4 bases, with 8 bases between the two germline ends. The CDR3 DNA reads as TGCGCCAGCAGCGGGGGCGGCTATGGCTACACCTTC. It codes for CASSGGGYGYTF.

This chain joins TRBV2 and TRBJ1-2; D is ambiguous. CDR1 is SNHLY and CDR2 is FYNNEI in the germline V gene. The CDR3 consists of 14 residues. Trimming cost V 7 bases and J 5 bases, with 17 bases left between them. CDR3 DNA: TGTGCCAGCACGCCCGGAGGATCTCGTTATGGCTACACCTTC. Protein product: CASTPGGSRYGYTF.

This clone appeared a single time. The CDR3 region is CASSLALAGSSYEQYF. CDR3 nucleotide sequence: TGTGCCAGCAGCTTGGCTCTAGCGGGTAGCTCCTACGAGCAGTACTTC. V and J are TRBV5-4 and TRBJ2-7; 8 nucleotides line up with TRBD2. V lost 0 bases and J lost 0; bases outside the gene matches: 5. Germline V gives CDR1 SGHNT, CDR2 YYREEE (reference sequence). There are 16 residues in the CDR3.

The chain carries TRBV19 and TRBJ2-1; 7 nucleotides align to TRBD2. V lost 11 bases to trimming and J lost 0 bases; unmatched junction nucleotides: 4. Germline values: CDR1 LNHDA, CDR2 SQIVND (reference sequence). CDR3 length: 13 residues. The CDR3 protein is CAGGGSSYNEQFF. For the CDR3, the DNA is TGTGCCGGGGGGGGTTCCTCCTACAATGAGCAGTTCTTC.

Here the CDR3 DNA reads TGTGCCAGCTCACCGACCTCACAGGGTACTGGAAACACCATATATTTT. This encodes CASSPTSQGTGNTIYF. V usage is TRBV18 and J usage is TRBJ1-3; maybe TRBD1 (6 bases). Germline CDR1 KGHSH, CDR2 LQKENI. With 3 bases removed from V and 2 bases from J, the gap between germline ends came to 14 bases. The CDR3 is made up of 16 amino acids.

The rearrangement joins TRBV7-3 to TRBJ2-2; 9 bases map to TRBD1. Germline trimming cut 2 bases from V and 3 bases from J; bases unmatched to any gene: 10. This CDR3 region has 18 residues. Germline V gene data show CDR1 as SGHTA and CDR2 as FQGTGA. DNA for the CDR3: TGTGCCAGCAGCTTATGGGGGGACAGGGAGAGAGACACCGGGGAGCTGTTTTTT. Amino acid sequence: CASSLWGDRERDTGELFF. Variable domain in full (rest from reference TRBV7-3 and TRBJ2-2): GAGVSQTPSNKVTEKGKYVELRCDPISGHTALYWYRQSLGQGPEFLIYFQGTGAADDSGLPNDRFFAVRPEGSVSTLKIQRTERGDSAVYLCASSLWGDRERDTGELFFGEGSRLTVL.